A selection of T cell receptor beta chains follows, all from one sample in a study of blood T cell repertoires in COVID-19. Assay: immunoSEQ multiplex PCR; the TCRdb copy retains only in-frame clones and omits some. The profile shows fewer than 110,000 clones, 75% to 90% of them singletons. The specimen sequenced was peripheral blood. The receptors come from a human donor in a cohort sampled during active or convalescent COVID-19. Each CDR3 is given with its conserved first and last residue. D genes are given only for firm matches. For some rows the clone size is stated as once, few or many, or as a class when expanded; others skip it.

j_call: TRBJ2-3
clone_size: few
d_call: TRBD2
v_call: TRBV19
cdr3_aa: CASSIGGVAGGDTQYF
cdr3_nt: TGTGCCAGTAGTATTGGTGGGGTAGCGGGGGGAGATACGCAGTATTTT

j_call: TRBJ2-7
clone_size: NA
d_call: NA
v_call: TRBV2
cdr3_aa: CASSERYGGTYEQYF
cdr3_nt: TGTGCCAGCAGTGAACGGTACGGGGGTACCTACGAGCAGTACTTC

j_call: TRBJ1-6
clone_size: NA
d_call: NA
v_call: TRBV2
cdr3_aa: CASSSLSSYNSPLHF
cdr3_nt: TGTGCCAGCAGTTCTCTTAGCTCCTATAATTCACCCCTCCACTTT

j_call: TRBJ2-1
clone_size: NA
d_call: TRBD1
v_call: TRBV5-6
cdr3_aa: CASSLEGTGAWNEQFF
cdr3_nt: TGTGCCAGCAGCTTGGAAGGGACAGGGGCTTGGAATGAGCAGTTCTTC

j_call: TRBJ1-5
clone_size: NA
d_call: NA
v_call: TRBV9
cdr3_aa: CASSVGSGASQPQHF
cdr3_nt: TGTGCCAGCAGCGTAGGTTCAGGGGCTTCTCAGCCCCAGCATTTT

j_call: TRBJ2-7
clone_size: NA
d_call: TRBD1
v_call: TRBV6-5
cdr3_aa: CASQLGTAYEQYF
cdr3_nt: TGTGCCAGTCAATTGGGGACAGCCTACGAGCAGTACTTC

j_call: TRBJ1-2
clone_size: few
d_call: TRBD1
v_call: TRBV9
cdr3_aa: CASSVVVQGADGYTF
cdr3_nt: TGTGCCAGCAGCGTAGTCGTACAGGGGGCTGATGGCTACACCTTC

j_call: TRBJ2-7
clone_size: few
d_call: TRBD1
v_call: TRBV18
cdr3_aa: CASSPGQGSEQYF
cdr3_nt: TGTGCCAGCTCACCGGGACAGGGTAGCGAGCAGTACTTC

j_call: TRBJ1-5
clone_size: NA
d_call: TRBD1
v_call: TRBV11-3
cdr3_aa: CASSPGTGLSNQPQHF
cdr3_nt: TGTGCCAGCAGCCCTGGGACAGGACTAAGCAATCAGCCCCAGCATTTT

j_call: TRBJ2-1
clone_size: NA
d_call: TRBD2
v_call: TRBV11-2
cdr3_aa: CASSLARLAGAEQFF
cdr3_nt: TGTGCCAGCAGCTTAGCAAGACTAGCGGGGGCCGAGCAGTTCTTC

j_call: TRBJ2-3
clone_size: NA
d_call: TRBD2
v_call: TRBV19
cdr3_aa: CASSNGDYTDTQYF
cdr3_nt: TGTGCCAGTAGTAACGGGGACTACACAGATACGCAGTATTTT

j_call: TRBJ2-1
clone_size: few
d_call: TRBD2
v_call: TRBV7-3
cdr3_aa: CASSPGTSAYNEQFF
cdr3_nt: TGTGCCAGCAGCCCCGGGACTAGCGCTTACAATGAGCAGTTCTTC

j_call: TRBJ2-7
clone_size: NA
d_call: NA
v_call: TRBV28
cdr3_aa: CASSLGQNSYEQYF
cdr3_nt: TGTGCCAGCAGTTTAGGGCAAAACTCCTACGAGCAGTACTTC

j_call: TRBJ1-2
clone_size: NA
d_call: TRBD1
v_call: TRBV6-4
cdr3_aa: CASSSGGQGLPYYGYTF
cdr3_nt: TGTGCCAGCAGTTCTGGGGGACAGGGACTCCCGTACTATGGCTACACCTTC

j_call: TRBJ2-4
clone_size: once
d_call: TRBD1
v_call: TRBV19
cdr3_aa: CASRRTGVNIQYF
cdr3_nt: TGTGCCAGTAGAAGGACAGGGGTAAACATTCAGTACTTC

j_call: TRBJ1-2
clone_size: NA
d_call: NA
v_call: TRBV27
cdr3_aa: CASRRNREVSYGYTF
cdr3_nt: TGTGCCAGCAGACGTAACAGGGAAGTGAGCTATGGCTACACCTTC

j_call: TRBJ2-5
clone_size: NA
d_call: NA
v_call: TRBV7-2
cdr3_aa: CASGSLGAFQETQYF
cdr3_nt: TGTGCCAGCGGCTCATTGGGGGCCTTCCAAGAGACCCAGTACTTC

j_call: TRBJ2-7
clone_size: NA
d_call: NA
v_call: TRBV10-1
cdr3_aa: CASSESGAGRHEQYF
cdr3_nt: TGCGCCAGCAGTGAGTCAGGCGCAGGGAGGCACGAGCAGTACTTC

j_call: TRBJ2-3
clone_size: NA
d_call: NA
v_call: TRBV5-1
cdr3_aa: CASSSRGPNTDTQYF
cdr3_nt: TGCGCCAGCAGCTCGCGGGGGCCTAACACAGATACGCAGTATTTT

j_call: TRBJ1-2
clone_size: NA
d_call: NA
v_call: TRBV28
cdr3_aa: CASLTARYGYTF
cdr3_nt: TGTGCCAGCCTGACAGCTCGCTATGGCTACACCTTC

j_call: TRBJ1-6
clone_size: NA
d_call: NA
v_call: TRBV6-6
cdr3_aa: CASRHRDYSSPLHF
cdr3_nt: TGTGCCAGCAGACACCGGGACTATTCTTCACCCCTCCACTTT

j_call: TRBJ2-2
clone_size: NA
d_call: NA
v_call: TRBV7-3
cdr3_aa: CASSSTVATGELFF
cdr3_nt: TGTGCCAGCAGCTCAACAGTGGCCACCGGGGAGCTGTTTTTT

j_call: TRBJ2-5
clone_size: NA
d_call: NA
v_call: TRBV7-9
cdr3_aa: CASTSNRGGGETQYF
cdr3_nt: TGTGCCAGCACCTCAAACAGGGGAGGAGGAGAGACCCAGTACTTC

j_call: TRBJ1-2
clone_size: once
d_call: NA
v_call: TRBV11-3
cdr3_aa: CASSLEGRVHGYTF
cdr3_nt: TGTGCCAGCAGCTTAGAGGGCAGGGTCCATGGCTACACCTTC

j_call: TRBJ2-1
clone_size: NA
d_call: NA
v_call: TRBV11-2
cdr3_aa: CASSFSSSYNEQFF
cdr3_nt: TGTGCCAGCAGCTTCTCTAGCTCCTACAATGAGCAGTTCTTC

j_call: TRBJ2-1
clone_size: NA
d_call: NA
v_call: TRBV15
cdr3_aa: CATSRVETRPSEQFF
cdr3_nt: TGTGCCACCAGCAGAGTGGAGACGCGCCCCTCGGAGCAGTTCTTC